Below, 10 T cell receptor beta chains from the same sample are listed, as sequenced in a study of cytomegalovirus exposure and HLA in healthy donors. PCR involved 60 Vbeta and 13 Jbeta primers. Method: immunoSEQ multiplex PCR; TCRdb's copy keeps in-frame clones and lacks some. The table has about 120,000 clones, 65% to 80% seen once. Material for sequencing was PBMCs. These receptors were obtained from a woman between 40 and 50 years old in good health and CMV-seropositive.

The J gene is TRBJ2-5, the V gene TRBV7-2; TRBD1 agrees at 7 bases. Trimming at V came to 1 base and at J to 5 bases, leaving 7 bases not matched to a gene. This CDR3 region has 15 residues. The germline V gene encodes CDR1 SGHTA and CDR2 FQGNSA. CDR3 in amino acids: CASSLVRTGTETQYF. The CDR3 bases are TGTGCCAGCAGCTTAGTACGGACAGGAACGGAGACCCAGTACTTC.

The DNA for the CDR3 is TGTGCCTGGAGGAGGGACAGGGCGCTTACTGGGGCCAACGTCCTGACTTTC. This sequence encodes CAWRRDRALTGANVLTF. The chain recombines TRBV30 with TRBJ2-6; 9 nucleotides agree with TRBD1. The junction had 8 bases not matched to a gene; V was cut back by 3 bases and J by 2 bases. The length of the CDR3 is 17 residues. The germline gives CDR1 GTSNPN, CDR2 SVGIG (reference sequence).

The chain uses TRBV19 and TRBJ2-3; D not resolved. Germline V gene sequence: CDR1 LNHDA, CDR2 SQIVND (reference sequence). Trimming stripped 1 base from V and 6 bases from J, with 8 bases between. CDR3 length: 13 amino acids. Here the CDR3 reads CASSIAQSDTQYF. CDR3 DNA sequence: TGTGCCAGTAGTATAGCGCAGTCGGATACGCAGTATTTT.

V is TRBV7-2 and J is TRBJ2-7; 10 bases agree with TRBD1. Trimming cost V 5 bases and J 0 bases; bases outside gene matches: 4. This CDR3 region has 15 residues. The germline CDR1 and CDR2 sequences are SGHTA and FQGNSA. The CDR3: CASSRGQGFSYEQYF. DNA of the CDR3: TGTGCCAGCAGCCGGGGACAGGGGTTCTCCTACGAGCAGTACTTC.

The J gene is TRBJ1-6, the V gene TRBV19; D gene uncertain. V was shortened by 7 bases and J by 10 bases, with 17 bases between the two germline ends. Germline V gene sequence: CDR1 LNHDA, CDR2 SQIVND (reference sequence). This CDR3 spans 14 amino acids. The DNA for the CDR3 is TGTGCCAGTAAAAACTACAACTCGGAGTCACCCCTCCACTTT. Its protein is CASKNYNSESPLHF.

V gene TRBV29-1 combines with J gene TRBJ1-1; 8 positions match TRBD1. V lost 6 bases and J lost 4; bases outside the gene matches: 4. Germline-derived CDR1 and CDR2 are SQVTM and ANQGSEA. The CDR3 covers 12 residues. The chain's CDR3 is CSVQGDSTEAFF. For the CDR3, the DNA is TGCAGCGTACAGGGGGATAGCACTGAAGCTTTCTTT.

CDR3 sequence (DNA): TGCGCCAGCAGTCAGCCCGGGACAGGGGGGAATCAGCCCCAGCATTTT. It encodes CASSQPGTGGNQPQHF. The rearrangement joins TRBV23-1 to TRBJ1-5; TRBD1 matches 11 bases. TRBV23-1 is an ORF, with its function uncertain. V lost 3 bases to trimming and J lost 4 bases; unmatched junction nucleotides: 5. The CDR3 consists of 16 residues.

The rearrangement links TRBV19 to TRBJ2-2; 9 bases fit TRBD2. Trimming at V came to 4 bases and at J to 5 bases, leaving 2 bases not matched to a gene. There are 14 residues in the CDR3. Germline V CDR1 and CDR2: LNHDA, SQIVND (reference sequence). The CDR3 here is CASSTTSGTGELFF. Written as DNA, the CDR3 is TGTGCCAGTAGTACGACTAGCGGAACCGGGGAGCTGTTTTTT.

The chain couples TRBV6-5 to TRBJ2-5; possibly TRBD1 for D (5 bases). The end of the DNA is better explained by TRBJ2-7, so the J call may be wrong. CDR1 and CDR2 (germline): MNHEY, SVGAGI. There are 12 residues in the CDR3. CDR3 loop: CASSRGIYEQYF. The CDR3 nucleotides are TGTGCCAGCAGTAGGGGTATCTACGAGCAGTACTTC.

The V call is TRBV7-2, the J call TRBJ2-1; 13 bases align to TRBD2. The germline V gene encodes CDR1 SGHTA and CDR2 FQGNSA. Trimming at V came to 5 bases and at J to 3 bases, leaving 7 bases not matched to a gene. This CDR3 is built from 17 residues. The CDR3 bases are TGTGCCAGCAGCATCGGGACTAGCGGGAACCTCTACAATGAGCAGTTCTTC. It is translated as CASSIGTSGNLYNEQFF.